This T cell receptor (beta chain) was sequenced in a study of cytomegalovirus exposure and HLA in healthy donors. Use of 60 Vbeta and 13 Jbeta primers characterized the PCR. Using immunoSEQ multiplex PCR, the repertoire was profiled, and TCRdb retains in-frame clones only, with some absent. The table has 110,000 to 150,000 clones, around 10% seen once; the top ten hold less than 2%. The sample holds a few counts of this clone. Material: PBMCs. This clonotype was obtained from a male donor in good health and CMV-seronegative.

The CDR3 sequence: CASSPRGRSTDTQYF. Written as DNA, the CDR3 is TGTGCCAGCAGCCCTAGGGGAAGGAGCACAGATACGCAGTATTTT. The chain uses TRBV7-6 and TRBJ2-3; perhaps TRBD1 as D (5 bases). CDR1 is SGHVS and CDR2 is FNYEAQ in the germline V gene. This CDR3 region has 15 residues. Trimming removed 5 bases from V and 0 bases from J, with 12 bases in between.